This TCR beta chain was recovered during a study of blood T cells in healthy people across ages. The authors ran a second PCR of 7 to 11 cycles using a sample-barcoded 5' primer and a J-beta primer mix. A single record per CDR3 protein comes from TCRdb applying MiXCR to the 5' RACE reads. The sample includes roughly 800,000 distinct CDR3 sequences, about 62% of them seen just once. The CDR3 is made up of 13 amino acids. Deletions cut 2 bases from V and 6 bases from J, with 7 bases between. The germline V gene has CDR1 SGHDN and CDR2 FVKESK. The specimen sequenced was blood. This clonotype was sampled from a man aged 25 to 40 in good health. The chain joins TRBV14 to TRBJ1-4, with D maybe TRBD1 (6 bases). The chain's CDR3 is CASSQRGYEKLFF. CDR3 coding DNA: TGTGCCAGCAGCCAAAGGGGGTATGAAAAACTGTTTTTT.